The clone carrying this T cell receptor (beta chain) showed up just a few times. What it recognizes is unknown. These data originate in a study of T cell repertoires in cytomegalovirus infection. J was trimmed by 10 bases and V by 1 base; bases with no gene match: 11. The germline V gene has CDR1 SGHVS and CDR2 FQNEAQ. CDR3 length equals 15 residues. Study outcomes and limitations: Accumulated public TCR beta family frequency recognized individuals carrying CMV together with the relevant HLA.

TCRdb ran MiXCR on the reads and lists one entry per CDR3 protein. The sample yields 350,000 to 450,000 distinct CDR3 sequences, around 18% seen once. The TCR comes from a human donor in good health (CMV status not recorded). Some clones in this sample may be carry-over from other donors' samples. The chain recombines TRBV7-8 with TRBJ2-3; 7 nucleotides agree with TRBD2. The sequenced sample consisted of PBMCs. In DNA form, the CDR3 reads TGTGCCAGCAGCTTAGTGGGCGGGGGTGAAGAATCGCAGTATTTT. This sequence encodes CASSLVGGGEESQYF. Using reference TRBV7-8 and TRBJ2-3 for the parts outside the CDR3, the full variable domain is GAGVSQSPRYKVAKRGQDVALRCDPISGHVSLFWYQQALGQGPEFLTYFQNEAQLDKSGLPSDRFFAERPEGSVSTLKIQRTQQEDSAVYLCASSLVGGGEESQYFGPGTRLTVL.